This T cell receptor (beta chain) was found in a study of control samples from healthy donors and cancer patients. TCRdb's table, derived via immunoSEQ multiplex PCR, lists solely in-frame clones and lacks some. The sample shows 75,000 to 100,000 clones, around 90% of them seen only once. Trimming pared 6 bases from V and 1 base from J, leaving 12 bases between. The V gene's germline CDR1 is MNHEY and CDR2 SVGAGI. The CDR3 consists of 14 residues. The specimen sequenced was blood. The rearrangement uses TRBV6-5 and TRBJ1-1, with no clear D. The source is a human donor in good health. The donor label of this sample is uncertain. The CDR3 region is CASSPGRRNTEAFF. CDR3 bases: TGTGCCAGCAGCCCCGGTAGGCGGAACACTGAAGCTTTCTTT.